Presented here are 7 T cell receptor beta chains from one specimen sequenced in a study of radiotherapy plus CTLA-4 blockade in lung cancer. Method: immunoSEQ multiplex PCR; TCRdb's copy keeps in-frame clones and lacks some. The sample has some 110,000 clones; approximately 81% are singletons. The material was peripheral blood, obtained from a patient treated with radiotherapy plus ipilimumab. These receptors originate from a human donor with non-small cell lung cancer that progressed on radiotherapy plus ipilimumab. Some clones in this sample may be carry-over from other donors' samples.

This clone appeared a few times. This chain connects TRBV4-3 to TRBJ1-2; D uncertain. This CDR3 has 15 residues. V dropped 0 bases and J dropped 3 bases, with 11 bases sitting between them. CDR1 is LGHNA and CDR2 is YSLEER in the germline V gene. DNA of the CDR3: TGCGCCAGCAGCCAAGATCAGGACGACTACTATGGCTACACCTTC. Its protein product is CASSQDQDDYYGYTF.

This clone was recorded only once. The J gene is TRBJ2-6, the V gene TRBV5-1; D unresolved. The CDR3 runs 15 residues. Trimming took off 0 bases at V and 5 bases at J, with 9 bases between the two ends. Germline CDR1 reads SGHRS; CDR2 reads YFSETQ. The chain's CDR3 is CASSLDPSRANVLTF. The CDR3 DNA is TGCGCCAGCAGCTTGGATCCGTCACGGGCCAACGTCCTGACTTTC.

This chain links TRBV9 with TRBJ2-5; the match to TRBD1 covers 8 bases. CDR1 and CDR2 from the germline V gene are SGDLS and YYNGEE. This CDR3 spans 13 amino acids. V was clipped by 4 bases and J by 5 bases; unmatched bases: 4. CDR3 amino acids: CASSRQGQETQYF. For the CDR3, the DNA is TGTGCCAGCAGCCGACAGGGGCAGGAGACCCAGTACTTC.

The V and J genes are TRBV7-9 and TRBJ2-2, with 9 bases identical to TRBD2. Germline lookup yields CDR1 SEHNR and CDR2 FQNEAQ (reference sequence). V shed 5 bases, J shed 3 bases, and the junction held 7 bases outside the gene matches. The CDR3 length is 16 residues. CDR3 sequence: CASSLIAGADTGELFF. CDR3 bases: TGTGCCAGCAGCCTAATAGCGGGGGCCGACACCGGGGAGCTGTTTTTT.

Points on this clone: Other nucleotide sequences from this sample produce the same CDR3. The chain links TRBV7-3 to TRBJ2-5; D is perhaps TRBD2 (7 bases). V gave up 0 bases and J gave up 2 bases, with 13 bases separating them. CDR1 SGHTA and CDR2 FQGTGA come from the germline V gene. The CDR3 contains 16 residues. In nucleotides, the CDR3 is TGTGCCAGCAGCTTAACGGGAGGGGGGCTACAAGAGACCCAGTACTTC. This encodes CASSLTGGGLQETQYF.

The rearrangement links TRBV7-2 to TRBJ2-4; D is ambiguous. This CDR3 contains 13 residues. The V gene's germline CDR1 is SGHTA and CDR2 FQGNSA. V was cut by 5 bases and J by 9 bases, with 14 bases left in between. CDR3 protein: CASSEPISVIQYF. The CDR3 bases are TGTGCCAGCAGCGAGCCGATAAGTGTCATTCAGTACTTC.

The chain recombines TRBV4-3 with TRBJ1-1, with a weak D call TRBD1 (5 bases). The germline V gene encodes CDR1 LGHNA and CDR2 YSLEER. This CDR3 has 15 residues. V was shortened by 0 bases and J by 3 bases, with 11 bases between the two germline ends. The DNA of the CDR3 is TGCGCCAGCAGCCAAGATTGGGGGGAGTACACTGAAGCTTTCTTT. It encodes CASSQDWGEYTEAFF.